These T cell receptor beta chains were read from a single sample in a study of blood T cell repertoires in COVID-19. The assay was immunoSEQ multiplex PCR, and TCRdb's table has in-frame clones only and misses some. The sample carries 250,000 to 350,000 clones, around 87% recorded once. The source material was peripheral blood. The receptors derive from a woman aged 45-65 years who had recovered from COVID-19. CDR3s include the opening cysteine and the closing phenylalanine or tryptophan. The D gene is left open where the match is weak. Size is omitted from some rows. Given values are once, few, many or a class for expanded clones.

clone size: few; V gene: TRBV5-4; D gene: .; J gene: TRBJ1-3; CDR3 protein: CASSLEAGGNTIYF; CDR3 DNA: TGTGCCAGCAGCTTGGAGGCAGGTGGAAACACCATATATTTT
clone size: .; V gene: TRBV2; D gene: .; J gene: TRBJ2-3; CDR3 protein: CASRATGGTDTQYF; CDR3 DNA: TGTGCCAGCAGGGCTACGGGGGGCACAGATACGCAGTATTTT
clone size: .; V gene: TRBV19; D gene: .; J gene: TRBJ1-1; CDR3 protein: CASSPRRGNTEAFF; CDR3 DNA: TGTGCCAGTAGTCCAAGACGGGGAAACACTGAAGCTTTCTTT
clone size: .; V gene: TRBV30; D gene: TRBD2; J gene: TRBJ2-1; CDR3 protein: CAWSAHSGTSGRAGEQFF; CDR3 DNA: TGTGCCTGGAGTGCCCACTCGGGGACTAGCGGGAGGGCTGGTGAGCAGTTCTTC
clone size: .; V gene: TRBV30; D gene: TRBD2; J gene: TRBJ2-3; CDR3 protein: CAWSVTSGFTDTQYF; CDR3 DNA: TGTGCCTGGAGTGTAACTAGCGGATTCACAGATACGCAGTATTTT
clone size: few; V gene: TRBV6-1; D gene: .; J gene: TRBJ1-5; CDR3 protein: CASSEGYSFGNQPQHF; CDR3 DNA: TGTGCCAGCAGTGAAGGCTATAGCTTTGGCAATCAGCCCCAGCATTTT
clone size: .; V gene: TRBV9; D gene: TRBD1; J gene: TRBJ2-3; CDR3 protein: CASSNRDRGRDTQYF; CDR3 DNA: TGTGCCAGCAGCAACCGGGACAGGGGGCGTGATACGCAGTATTTT
clone size: .; V gene: TRBV7-2; D gene: .; J gene: TRBJ1-2; CDR3 protein: CASSYGTGTQTF; CDR3 DNA: TGTGCCAGCAGCTACGGGACCGGGACACAAACCTTC
clone size: .; V gene: TRBV6-5; D gene: .; J gene: TRBJ1-2; CDR3 protein: CASRQGRGGYTF; CDR3 DNA: TGTGCCAGCAGACAGGGACGAGGTGGCTACACCTTC
clone size: once; V gene: TRBV27; D gene: TRBD2; J gene: TRBJ2-7; CDR3 protein: CASSFRTSGGFYEQYF; CDR3 DNA: TGTGCCAGCAGTTTTCGGACTAGCGGGGGATTCTACGAGCAGTACTTC
clone size: .; V gene: TRBV28; D gene: TRBD1; J gene: TRBJ1-4; CDR3 protein: CASSDLRDRGEKLFF; CDR3 DNA: TGTGCCAGCAGCGACCTCCGGGACAGGGGTGAAAAACTGTTTTTT
clone size: .; V gene: TRBV6-5; D gene: TRBD1; J gene: TRBJ2-5; CDR3 protein: CASSYGTEDVAQYF; CDR3 DNA: TGTGCCAGCAGTTACGGGACAGAAGATGTGGCCCAGTACTTC
clone size: .; V gene: TRBV29-1; D gene: .; J gene: TRBJ2-3; CDR3 protein: CSAKLKSGTDTQYF; CDR3 DNA: TGCAGCGCCAAATTAAAAAGCGGCACAGATACGCAGTATTTT
clone size: .; V gene: TRBV4-1; D gene: TRBD2; J gene: TRBJ2-7; CDR3 protein: CASSPTSGRANEQYF; CDR3 DNA: TGCGCCAGCAGCCCAACTAGCGGGAGGGCCAACGAGCAGTACTTC
clone size: .; V gene: TRBV5-1; D gene: .; J gene: TRBJ2-1; CDR3 protein: CASSLERTSYNEQFF; CDR3 DNA: TGCGCCAGCAGCTTGGAGCGGACCTCCTACAATGAGCAGTTCTTC
clone size: .; V gene: TRBV9; D gene: .; J gene: TRBJ1-3; CDR3 protein: CASSVTVSGAASGNTIYF; CDR3 DNA: TGTGCCAGCAGCGTTACCGTCTCAGGGGCGGCTTCTGGAAACACCATATATTTT
clone size: few; V gene: TRBV12-3/TRBV12-4; D gene: .; J gene: TRBJ1-1; CDR3 protein: CASSSSTEAFF; CDR3 DNA: TGTGCCAGCAGTTCGAGCACTGAAGCTTTCTTT
clone size: .; V gene: TRBV28; D gene: .; J gene: TRBJ1-2; CDR3 protein: CASSPQTNYGYTF; CDR3 DNA: TGTGCCAGCAGTCCGCAGACTAACTATGGCTACACCTTC
clone size: .; V gene: TRBV9; D gene: TRBD2; J gene: TRBJ2-3; CDR3 protein: CASSSGLAGGTDTQYF; CDR3 DNA: TGTGCCAGCAGCTCAGGACTAGCGGGGGGCACAGATACGCAGTATTTT
clone size: .; V gene: TRBV2; D gene: TRBD2; J gene: TRBJ2-1; CDR3 protein: CASRGSGGALSSYNEQFF; CDR3 DNA: TGTGCCAGCAGGGGTAGCGGGGGGGCTTTAAGCTCCTACAATGAGCAGTTCTTC
clone size: .; V gene: TRBV27; D gene: .; J gene: TRBJ1-1; CDR3 protein: CASKREFTGNAEAFF; CDR3 DNA: TGTGCCAGCAAGAGAGAGTTTACAGGGAATGCTGAAGCTTTCTTT
clone size: once; V gene: TRBV19; D gene: .; J gene: TRBJ2-7; CDR3 protein: CASSIDYESYEQYF; CDR3 DNA: TGTGCCAGTAGTATAGATTATGAGAGCTACGAGCAGTACTTC
clone size: .; V gene: TRBV7-3; D gene: .; J gene: TRBJ1-1; CDR3 protein: CARGGGGCTEAFF; CDR3 DNA: TGTGCCAGGGGTGGGGGGGGATGCACTGAAGCTTTCTTT
clone size: once; V gene: TRBV28; D gene: .; J gene: TRBJ1-5; CDR3 protein: CASSILGGNNQPQHF; CDR3 DNA: TGTGCCAGCAGTATCCTGGGAGGGAACAATCAGCCCCAGCATTTT
clone size: .; V gene: TRBV5-1; D gene: .; J gene: TRBJ2-7; CDR3 protein: CASGADHYEQYF; CDR3 DNA: TGCGCCAGCGGAGCAGACCACTACGAGCAGTACTTC
clone size: .; V gene: TRBV7-7; D gene: .; J gene: TRBJ2-1; CDR3 protein: CASSLALFSYEQFF; CDR3 DNA: TGTGCTAGCAGCTTAGCGCTCTTTAGCTATGAGCAGTTCTTC
clone size: .; V gene: TRBV3-1/TRBV3-2; D gene: TRBD2; J gene: TRBJ2-2; CDR3 protein: CASSQEASGTNTGELFF; CDR3 DNA: TGTGCCAGCAGCCAAGAGGCTAGCGGAACGAACACCGGGGAGCTGTTTTTT
clone size: .; V gene: TRBV7-2; D gene: .; J gene: TRBJ1-2; CDR3 protein: CASSLDIANYGYTF; CDR3 DNA: TGTGCCAGCAGCTTAGACATTGCTAACTATGGCTACACCTTC
clone size: .; V gene: TRBV7-2; D gene: TRBD1; J gene: TRBJ2-5; CDR3 protein: CASSWDRNGETQYF; CDR3 DNA: TGTGCCAGCAGTTGGGACAGGAACGGAGAGACCCAGTACTTC
clone size: .; V gene: TRBV6-1; D gene: .; J gene: TRBJ2-2; CDR3 protein: CASSELRGSGELFF; CDR3 DNA: TGTGCCAGCAGTGAATTAAGGGGTTCCGGGGAGCTGTTTTTT
clone size: .; V gene: TRBV28; D gene: TRBD1; J gene: TRBJ1-3; CDR3 protein: CASSAPGQGRNTIYF; CDR3 DNA: TGTGCCAGCAGTGCACCGGGACAGGGACGAAACACCATATATTTT
clone size: .; V gene: TRBV7-8; D gene: .; J gene: TRBJ1-6; CDR3 protein: CASSLALSGAINSPLHF; CDR3 DNA: TGTGCCAGCAGCTTAGCGCTGTCAGGGGCTATCAATTCACCCCTCCACTTT
clone size: .; V gene: TRBV4-2; D gene: TRBD2; J gene: TRBJ2-1; CDR3 protein: CASSRRLAGYNEQFF; CDR3 DNA: TGTGCCAGCAGCCGACGACTAGCGGGATACAATGAGCAGTTCTTC
clone size: .; V gene: TRBV29-1; D gene: .; J gene: TRBJ2-1; CDR3 protein: CSAERTYNEQFF; CDR3 DNA: TGCAGCGCTGAACGGACTTACAATGAGCAGTTCTTC
clone size: .; V gene: TRBV5-1; D gene: .; J gene: TRBJ2-1; CDR3 protein: CASSLVVNNEQFF; CDR3 DNA: TGCGCCAGCAGCTTGGTCGTTAACAATGAGCAGTTCTTC
clone size: .; V gene: TRBV20-1; D gene: .; J gene: TRBJ1-1; CDR3 protein: CSASVWRGTEAFF; CDR3 DNA: TGCAGTGCTAGTGTTTGGCGGGGAACTGAAGCTTTCTTT
clone size: .; V gene: TRBV6-2/TRBV6-3; D gene: .; J gene: TRBJ2-7; CDR3 protein: CASSWDNSYEQYF; CDR3 DNA: TGTGCCAGCAGCTGGGACAACTCCTACGAGCAGTACTTC
clone size: once; V gene: TRBV30; D gene: TRBD2; J gene: TRBJ2-1; CDR3 protein: CAHTSGAYNEQFF; CDR3 DNA: TGTGCCCACACTAGCGGGGCCTACAATGAGCAGTTCTTC
clone size: .; V gene: TRBV29-1; D gene: .; J gene: TRBJ1-1; CDR3 protein: CSVQVGWDTEAFF; CDR3 DNA: TGCAGCGTCCAGGTGGGTTGGGACACTGAAGCTTTCTTT
clone size: .; V gene: TRBV7-7; D gene: TRBD2; J gene: TRBJ2-5; CDR3 protein: CASSTGLAGGETQYF; CDR3 DNA: TGTGCTAGCAGCACCGGACTAGCGGGAGGGGAGACCCAGTACTTC
clone size: .; V gene: TRBV30; D gene: .; J gene: TRBJ1-3; CDR3 protein: CAWSFRGTGNTIYF; CDR3 DNA: TGTGCCTGGAGCTTCAGGGGAACTGGAAACACCATATATTTT
clone size: .; V gene: TRBV30; D gene: TRBD1; J gene: TRBJ1-6; CDR3 protein: CAWSEGTGVLSPLHF; CDR3 DNA: TGTGCCTGGAGTGAAGGGACAGGGGTATTATCACCCCTCCACTTT
clone size: .; V gene: TRBV6-1; D gene: .; J gene: TRBJ1-1; CDR3 protein: CASSEARRGNSANTEAFF; CDR3 DNA: TGTGCCAGCAGTGAAGCGCGCCGAGGGAATAGCGCGAACACTGAAGCTTTCTTT
clone size: .; V gene: TRBV19; D gene: .; J gene: TRBJ1-1; CDR3 protein: CATRGEAEAFF; CDR3 DNA: TGTGCCACCCGGGGGGAGGCTGAAGCTTTCTTT
clone size: .; V gene: TRBV27; D gene: .; J gene: TRBJ2-7; CDR3 protein: CASRTPERDGYEQYF; CDR3 DNA: TGTGCCAGCAGAACACCAGAGCGTGACGGGTACGAGCAGTACTTC
clone size: .; V gene: TRBV18; D gene: .; J gene: TRBJ1-4; CDR3 protein: CASRRDTNEKLFF; CDR3 DNA: TGTGCCAGCCGCAGGGATACTAATGAAAAACTGTTTTTT
clone size: .; V gene: TRBV3-1/TRBV3-2; D gene: TRBD1; J gene: TRBJ1-2; CDR3 protein: CASSPDRGGGYTF; CDR3 DNA: TGTGCCAGCAGCCCGGACAGGGGAGGCGGCTACACCTTC
clone size: .; V gene: TRBV7-2; D gene: .; J gene: TRBJ2-3; CDR3 protein: CASSLGRGDTQYF; CDR3 DNA: TGTGCCAGCAGCTTAGGCAGGGGAGATACGCAGTATTTT
clone size: .; V gene: TRBV7-2; D gene: .; J gene: TRBJ2-3; CDR3 protein: CASSWRREDTQYF; CDR3 DNA: TGTGCCAGCAGCTGGCGGAGGGAAGATACGCAGTATTTT
clone size: .; V gene: TRBV9; D gene: .; J gene: TRBJ1-4; CDR3 protein: CASSVEAGTNEKLFF; CDR3 DNA: TGTGCCAGCAGCGTAGAAGCGGGGACTAATGAAAAACTGTTTTTT
clone size: once; V gene: TRBV7-2; D gene: .; J gene: TRBJ1-2; CDR3 protein: CASSLVGGAPNYGYTF; CDR3 DNA: TGTGCCAGCAGCTTAGTAGGGGGGGCTCCTAACTATGGCTACACCTTC
clone size: .; V gene: TRBV2; D gene: TRBD1; J gene: TRBJ1-6; CDR3 protein: CASNFQGASSPLHF; CDR3 DNA: TGTGCCAGCAATTTTCAGGGGGCAAGTTCACCCCTCCACTTT
clone size: .; V gene: TRBV11-2; D gene: .; J gene: TRBJ2-7; CDR3 protein: CASSSSYEQYF; CDR3 DNA: TGTGCCAGCAGTAGCAGCTACGAGCAGTACTTC